This paragraph reports one T cell receptor (beta chain). This sample is drawn from a study of blood T cell repertoires in COVID-19. From germline, CDR1 is SGHAT and CDR2 FQDESV (reference sequence). This CDR3 comprises 16 residues. Trimming cost V 5 bases and J 3 bases, with 19 bases left between them. Assay used: immunoSEQ multiplex PCR; TCRdb lists only in-frame clones, some missing. The sample holds under 250,000 clones, about 85% seen once. The rearrangement joins TRBV11-1 to TRBJ1-2; the D gene is possibly TRBD1 (5 bases). Sample: peripheral blood. The sequence was obtained from a man aged 18 to 30 with active or convalescent COVID-19. CDR3 nucleotides: TGTGCCAGCAGCCCATTTCAGGGATCAGCGCACTATGGCTACACCTTC. Its protein product is CASSPFQGSAHYGYTF.